The clone carrying this T cell receptor beta chain was detected many times. Time point indicated: patch test 2, 6 weeks after DPC sensitization. Stated treatment: therapeutic diphenylcyclopropenone sensitization with weekly scalp DPC. Alopecia patients between 18 and 70 years old and suitable for DPC were used as donors. The data are from a study of human T cells and chemical hapten exposure. About the research overall: Skin on the upper inner arm, about 2 cm by about 2 cm in size, was sensitized with 2% DPC.

Per the study methods: TCRs per sample had a median of approximately 88,000 and ranged from about 20,000 to 750,000. TCRdb used MiXCR to reprocess the RACE reads, holding one entry per CDR3 protein. None of the V and J calls come from the authors' own analysis; TCRdb made them. This table holds tens of thousands of distinct CDR3 sequences, around 10% found once. The V end was cut by 6 bases, the J end by 5 bases, with 10 bases between. This CDR3 has 12 amino acids. The sequencing used whole blood, collected in connection with sensitization to the hapten diphenylcyclopropenone (DPC). The TCR originated in a man younger than 30 with alopecia areata. Some clones in this sample may be carry-over from other donors' samples. The rearrangement links TRBV12-3 or TRBV12-4 to TRBJ2-5; perhaps TRBD1 as D (5 bases). The CDR3 loop reads CASRAGYETQYF. The CDR3 bases are TGTGCCAGCAGAGCAGGGTACGAGACCCAGTACTTC.